This T cell receptor (beta chain) appears in the sequencing data of a study of T cells after yellow fever vaccination. Overall study: Those fractions that held only low numbers of cells were prepared using the SMART-Seq v4 Ultra Low Input RNA kit.

Trimming took 7 bases from V and 7 from J; bases not matched to a gene: 8. There are 15 residues in the CDR3. Germline-derived CDR1 and CDR2 are MDHEN and SYDVKM. This clonotype came up a few times. Its antigen is unidentified. Whole-study findings and limits: Weaker overall, the secondary response nonetheless peaked faster (day 5 versus 15).

From the 5' RACE reads, TCRdb called clonotypes with MiXCR, one entry per CDR3 protein. The data hold some 670,000 distinct CDR3 sequences, with 9% to 15% observed a single time. The material was PBMCs, obtained on the day of the yellow fever booster vaccination. The V call is TRBV28, the J call TRBJ1-6; 9 nucleotides match TRBD1. This clonotype was obtained from a man aged 25 to 40 who received the YFV17D yellow fever vaccine. The CDR3 DNA reads as TGTGCCAGCACTTCCGGGGGGACAGGGAATTCACCCCTCCACTTT. Protein product: CASTSGGTGNSPLHF.